The rows below give T cell receptor beta chains drawn from one sample of a study of T-cell memory formation after mild COVID-19. TCRdb re-derived calls from the 5' RACE reads in MiXCR, one entry per CDR3 protein. The table includes about 560,000 distinct CDR3 sequences, roughly 21% detected once. The sequenced sample consisted of PBMCs or a T cell subset sorted from them (not recorded which). The origin of the receptors is an adult woman who had mild COVID-19 (a few samples of this study predate the infection). Cell type and time point are not known. Both conserved end residues are part of each CDR3. A D gene is named only where the DNA matches it firmly. The size field is filled for only some rows; it gives once, few, many or a size class.

j_call clone_size d_call v_call cdr3_nt cdr3_aa
TRBJ2-7 few NA TRBV20-1 TGCAGTGCTAGAGGCAACAGCTACGAGCAGTACTTC CSARGNSYEQYF
TRBJ2-5 few NA TRBV4-2 TGTGCCAGCAGCCAAGATTGGCAGGGCCAAGAGACCCAGTACTTC CASSQDWQGQETQYF
TRBJ2-7 few TRBD1 TRBV2 TGTGCCAGCAGACCGGGACAGCTACCCTACGAGCAGTACTTC CASRPGQLPYEQYF
TRBJ2-7 many NA TRBV19 TGTGCCAGTAGACGGGACAAATCCTCCTACGAGCAGTACTTC CASRRDKSSYEQYF
TRBJ1-1 once NA TRBV5-1 TGCGCCAGCAGCGACGGACAGTTCACTGAAGCTTTCTTT CASSDGQFTEAFF
TRBJ1-2 NA TRBD1 TRBV5-1 TGCGCCAGCAGGCCTGGAAACAGGGGGCCCTTCCACTTC CASRPGNRGPFHF
TRBJ2-7 NA NA TRBV3-1 TGTGCCAGCAGCCGCGGGGCTGGCGAGCAGTACTTC CASSRGAGEQYF
TRBJ2-7 NA NA TRBV5-1 TGCGCCAGCAGCTTTGAGGGTAGCATCTTCTACGAGCAGTACTTC CASSFEGSIFYEQYF
TRBJ1-3 NA NA TRBV5-1 TGCGCCAGCAGCTTGGCCCAGGGAGGAAACACCATATATTTT CASSLAQGGNTIYF
TRBJ2-2 NA NA TRBV12-5 TGTGCTAGTGGTTTGGTAAGGGGTTTTAGGACCGGGGAGCTGTTTTTT CASGLVRGFRTGELFF
TRBJ1-5 few TRBD1 TRBV18 TGTGCCAGCTCACGGACAGGAGGCCTAGGAAATCAGCCCCAGCATTTT CASSRTGGLGNQPQHF
TRBJ2-1 few TRBD2 TRBV7-2 TGTGCCAGCAGCGCCCGACTAGCGGGAACCGACAATGAGCAGTTCTTC CASSARLAGTDNEQFF
TRBJ1-1 NA NA TRBV2 TGTGCCAGCACCGACGGGGGGGGGAACACTGAAGCTTTCTTT CASTDGGGNTEAFF
TRBJ2-5 NA NA TRBV7-6 TGTGCCAGCAGCTTAGGTGCAGGACCACAAGAGACCCAGTACTTC CASSLGAGPQETQYF
TRBJ1-1 NA NA TRBV20-1 TGCAGTGCTAGAGGCGCGGACCATATAAAAGCTTTCTTT CSARGADHIKAFF
TRBJ1-2 NA NA TRBV7-9 TGTGCCAGCAGCTCGCAGGCCCCCGGCTATGGCTACACCTTC CASSSQAPGYGYTF
TRBJ2-7 NA NA TRBV5-6 TGTGCCAGCAGCCCTGGACAGCGGCGGACCTACGAGCAGTACTTC CASSPGQRRTYEQYF
TRBJ1-2 NA NA TRBV6-2/TRBV6-3 TGTGCCACCGTTCCGGGACACGGCTTGGCTGGCTACACCTTC CATVPGHGLAGYTF
TRBJ2-7 NA TRBD2 TRBV7-2 TGTGCCAGCAGAAGACTAGCGGGGTCCTACGAGCAGTACTTC CASRRLAGSYEQYF
TRBJ2-5 NA NA TRBV4-2 TGTGCCAGCAGCCAAGATACGATACAAGAGACCCAGTACTTC CASSQDTIQETQYF
TRBJ1-2 NA NA TRBV3-1 TGTGCCAGCAGCCAAGAGTCAGGCCGCAACTATGGCTACACCTTC CASSQESGRNYGYTF
TRBJ2-3 NA TRBD1 TRBV5-1 TGCGCCAGCAGCTTGGCCATACAACAGGGGGATACGCAGTATTTT CASSLAIQQGDTQYF
TRBJ1-2 NA TRBD1 TRBV5-4 TGTGCCAGCAGCCCCCCCGGGACAGGGGTTAATTTCAACTATGGCTACACCTTC CASSPPGTGVNFNYGYTF